This is a list of T cell receptor beta chains from one sample in a study of chemoradiotherapy in HPV16-positive cancers. Sequencing was performed with immunoSEQ multiplex PCR; in TCRdb, only in-frame clones are kept and a portion is missing. The repertoire holds fewer than 40,000 clones, around 92% seen once, with 3% to 4.5% in the top ten. Sequencing used blood, obtained from a patient who underwent chemoradiotherapy. These receptors were obtained from a human donor with HPV-associated anogenital cancer. The CDR3 runs from the conserved cysteine through the conserved F or W.

cdr3_length v_call cdr3_aa
15 TRBV7-2 CASSPPGGLSYEQYF
19 TRBV7-2 CASSLDGYGGPSTPYEQYF
16 TRBV18 CASSPVRGTLNYGYTF
16 TRBV15 CATSKNTGGGSETQYF
15 TRBV11-3 CASSFDRGTGNEQFF
14 TRBV27 CASRDRGHSYEQYF
14 TRBV5-1 CASSSLQQANEQFF
15 TRBV19 CASTYTGGRPWSYTF
15 TRBV28 CASRNRGRMNTEAFF
13 TRBV5-1 CASSWSLNTEAFF
15 TRBV15 CATSREHGSTDTQYF
16 TRBV5-1 CASSLVSGAGANVLTF
15 TRBV6-1 CASSEVVGGAYEQYF
14 TRBV11-3 CASSLGRINSPLHF
15 TRBV5-4 CASSTRLAGGETQYF
12 TRBV10-2 CASGQGLTEAFF